What follows are 19 T cell receptor beta chains derived from one specimen sequenced in a study of T cell changes during pregnancy in multiple sclerosis. Repertoires were generated with immunoSEQ multiplex PCR, while TCRdb's copy carries only in-frame clones and drops some. Of roughly 35,000 clones listed, about 91% are singletons. The input for sequencing was CD4+ T cells from peripheral blood mononuclear cells, taken in the third trimester of pregnancy. The receptors originated from a female donor in good health, enrolled as a control in a pregnancy study.

The chain recombines TRBV21-1 with TRBJ1-2; the table's D call, TRBD1, has no DNA check behind it. TRBV21-1 is a pseudogene locus. The CDR3 consists of 17 residues. The CDR3 loop reads CASSKARTALANYGYTF. CDR3 sequence (DNA): TGTGCCAGCAGCAAAGCCAGGACAGCCCTCGCTAACTATGGCTACACCTTC.

The rearrangement uses TRBV27 and TRBJ2-3, with TRBD1 matching 7 bases. J was trimmed by 7 bases and V by 3 bases; bases with no gene match: 4. The CDR3 has 13 residues. Germline assignment: CDR1 MNHEY and CDR2 SMNVEV (reference sequence). CDR3 sequence: CASSLGTVYTQYF. The CDR3 DNA reads as TGTGCCAGCAGTTTGGGGACAGTTTATACGCAGTATTTT.

This chain connects TRBV4-2 to TRBJ2-7; 10 bases map to TRBD2. The length of the CDR3 is 16 residues. Germline V gene sequence: CDR1 LGHNA, CDR2 YNFKEQ. The V gene end was trimmed by 5 bases and the J gene end by 0 bases; junction bases not matched to a gene: 7. CDR3 protein: CASSYLAGGPSYEQYF. The CDR3 nucleotides read TGTGCCAGCAGCTACTTAGCGGGGGGACCCTCCTACGAGCAGTACTTC.

The chain joins TRBV6-6 to TRBJ2-2; D is unclear. Trimming removed 0 bases at V and 7 bases at J, with 6 bases between. This CDR3 contains 13 residues. CDR1 MNHNY and CDR2 SVGAGI come from the germline V gene (reference sequence). The DNA for the CDR3 is TGTGCCAGCAGTTACTCGAGAGACGGGGAGCTGTTTTTT. Translation gives CASSYSRDGELFF.

The V gene is TRBV27, the J gene TRBJ1-4; possibly TRBD1 for D (5 bases). The germline CDR1 and CDR2 sequences are MNHEY and SMNVEV (reference sequence). There are 16 residues in the CDR3. With 3 bases removed from V and 8 bases from J, the gap between germline ends came to 19 bases. DNA for the CDR3: TGTGCCAGCAGTTTGTTTATCGTGGCAGGGCCCGAAAAACTGTTTTTT. Its translation is CASSLFIVAGPEKLFF.

Notes on this clone: Mismatch with germline at one junction end may stem from a read error. This chain uses TRBV7-7 with TRBJ2-7, with 7 bases fitting TRBD2. Germline CDR1 SSHAT, CDR2 FNYEAQ (reference sequence). The length of the CDR3 is 14 residues. CDR3 amino acids: CASSLAGTGGEQYF. The CDR3 bases are TGTGCTAGCAGCTTAGCAGGGACGGGGGGCGAGCAGTACTTC.

The chain combines TRBV9 with TRBJ1-3; unclear D gene. The CDR3 extends over 12 amino acids. Trimming pared 3 bases from V and 2 bases from J, leaving 3 bases between. Germline CDR1 is SGDLS and CDR2 is YYNGEE. CDR3: CASSAAGNTIYF. Written as DNA, the CDR3 is TGTGCCAGCAGCGCAGCTGGAAACACCATATATTTT.

V usage is TRBV18 and J usage is TRBJ2-7; 10 bases line up with TRBD2. In germline, CDR1 is KGHSH, CDR2 LQKENI. The CDR3 is made up of 16 amino acids. V lost 3 bases to trimming and J lost 0 bases; unmatched junction nucleotides: 5. DNA for the CDR3: TGTGCCAGCTCACCGGCCCTAGCGGGGGACTCCTACGAGCAGTACTTC. It yields the protein CASSPALAGDSYEQYF.

The chain employs TRBV6-5 and TRBJ2-1; a possible D gene is TRBD2 (6 bases). The V gene's germline CDR1 is MNHEY and CDR2 SVGAGI. V lost 6 bases and J 5 bases, leaving 17 bases between the germline ends. CDR3 length: 15 amino acids. CDR3 DNA sequence: TGTGCCAGCAGCAACAAGCGGGCCCAGAACAATGAGCAGTTCTTC. It specifies CASSNKRAQNNEQFF.

The rearrangement joins TRBV6-6 to TRBJ2-3, with TRBD1 as a possible D gene (6 bases). V lost 2 bases to trimming and J lost 2 bases, with 11 bases between them. CDR1 and CDR2 (germline): MNHNY, SVGAGI (reference sequence). This CDR3 comprises 15 residues. The CDR3 here is CASSYPQGYTDTQYF. In nucleotides, the CDR3 is TGTGCCAGCAGTTACCCACAGGGATACACAGATACGCAGTATTTT.

The genes are TRBV7-2 and TRBJ1-2; 8 nucleotides match TRBD1. With 3 bases clipped from V and 8 bases from J, the junction kept 5 bases outside the gene matches. Germline lookup yields CDR1 SGHTA and CDR2 FQGNSA. The CDR3 is 13 residues long. CDR3 coding DNA: TGTGCCAGCAGCTTCGGACAGGGACGAGGCTACACCTTC. Amino acids: CASSFGQGRGYTF.

The chain links TRBV4-2 to TRBJ1-5; D gene uncertain. V lost 0 bases, J lost 5 bases, and 11 bases lay in between. Per the germline V gene, CDR1 is LGHNA and CDR2 is YNFKEQ. The CDR3 loop spans 15 amino acids. The CDR3 sequence is CASSQEPNSDQPQHF. DNA for the CDR3: TGTGCCAGCAGCCAAGAACCGAATAGTGATCAGCCCCAGCATTTT.

The genes are TRBV18 and TRBJ1-3, with 7 bases aligning to TRBD1. After removal of 2 bases from V and 3 bases from J, the junction contained 4 bases not matched to a gene. The CDR3 is 15 amino acids. Germline values: CDR1 KGHSH, CDR2 LQKENI. CDR3 DNA sequence: TGTGCCAGCTCACCAGGGACAGACTTTGGAAACACCATATATTTT. Translation: CASSPGTDFGNTIYF.

The chain links TRBV28 to TRBJ1-1; D unresolved. Trimming stripped 6 bases from V and 3 bases from J, with 8 bases between. Germline assignment: CDR1 MDHEN and CDR2 SYDVKM. The CDR3 extends over 12 amino acids. CDR3 sequence reads: CASSLRYTEAFF. In DNA form, the CDR3 reads TGTGCCAGCAGCCTCCGGTACACTGAAGCTTTCTTT.

The chain links TRBV4-1 to TRBJ1-1; TRBD1 aligns across 8 bases. CDR1 MGHRA and CDR2 YSYEKL come from the germline V gene. V lost 0 bases, J lost 5 bases, and 17 bases stayed unmatched. The CDR3 runs 19 residues. The CDR3 is CASSQDFRQGLGTWTEAFF. The DNA of the CDR3 is TGCGCCAGCAGCCAAGATTTTCGACAGGGGCTGGGAACATGGACTGAAGCTTTCTTT.

The V call is TRBV7-9, the J call TRBJ1-2; D is unclear. The V gene lost 1 base and the J gene lost 4 bases, with 7 bases spanning the gap. The CDR3 has 13 residues. The germline CDR1 and CDR2 sequences are SEHNR and FQNEAQ (reference sequence). Here the CDR3 DNA reads TGTGCCAGCAGCTTAGGGGAGGGCTATGGCTACACCTTC. Translation gives CASSLGEGYGYTF.

V gene TRBV5-4 combines with J gene TRBJ2-5, with TRBD1 matching 10 bases. The J call may be incorrect, as the DNA end agrees better with TRBJ2-7. This CDR3 has 14 residues. Germline CDR1 is SGHNT and CDR2 is YYREEE (reference sequence). In nucleotides, the CDR3 is TGTGCCAGCAGCCCGGGACAGGGGAGGGGCGAGCAGTACTTC. Translation gives CASSPGQGRGEQYF.

The V call is TRBV29-1, the J call TRBJ2-1; 12 nucleotides match TRBD2. V lost 7 bases to trimming and J lost 9 bases; unmatched junction nucleotides: 13. Germline CDR1 is SQVTM and CDR2 is ANQGSEA. CDR3 size: 15 residues. For the CDR3, the DNA is TGCAGCGGATTTCTCTCTAGCGGGGGGGCGGGTGAGCAGTTCTTC. As protein: CSGFLSSGGAGEQFF.

The chain uses TRBV7-6 and TRBJ2-2; 10 nucleotides align to TRBD2. From germline, CDR1 is SGHVS and CDR2 FNYEAQ. V lost 2 bases and J lost 3; bases outside the gene matches: 3. The CDR3 covers 16 residues. As DNA, the CDR3 is TGTGCCAGCAGCTTAACCCTAGCGGGGGACACCGGGGAGCTGTTTTTT. Translating gives CASSLTLAGDTGELFF.